A selection of T cell receptor beta chains follows, all from one sample in a study of CD8+ T cells in alopecia areata. Measured with immunoSEQ multiplex PCR; TCRdb has only the in-frame clones, and not every one. Of 65,000 to 100,000 clones in the sample, roughly 47% were seen once. The sequencing input was NKG2D-high CD8+ T cells sorted from blood. The receptors derive from a human donor with alopecia areata. Both conserved end residues are part of each CDR3. D genes are given only for firm matches. Size values are once, few and many counts, or a class for expanded clones, and some rows have none.

- 17 TRBJ2-3 TRBV7-9 TRBD2 TGTGCCAGCAGCCCTCCTTGCTGCGGGAGTGTCCAGGATACGCAGTATTTT CASSPPCCGSVQDTQYF
- 14 TRBJ2-7 TRBV27 - TGTGCCAGCAGTTTCGGAGTTGACTCCTACGAGCAGTACTTC CASSFGVDSYEQYF
- 13 TRBJ1-1 TRBV28 - TGTGCCAGCAGGGCGGACTGGAACACTGAAGCTTTCTTT CASRADWNTEAFF
- 17 TRBJ1-2 TRBV18 - TGTGCCAGCTCACCAAGGAATTTAGAGGGGAAGGCCTATGGCTACACCTTC CASSPRNLEGKAYGYTF
few 12 TRBJ1-2 TRBV19 - TGTGCCAGTAGTCAGGGTTTCTATGGCTACACCTTC CASSQGFYGYTF
- 13 TRBJ2-2 TRBV28 - TGTGCCAGCAGTTTTAGGAACACCGGGGAGCTGTTTTTT CASSFRNTGELFF
- 13 TRBJ2-1 TRBV30 - TGTGCCTGGAGTGTATGGGGGGCAGGGAAACAGTTCTTC CAWSVWGAGKQFF
- 13 TRBJ1-4 TRBV6-5 - TGTGCCAGCTCCGGCGTGGCGAATGAAAAACTGTTTTTT CASSGVANEKLFF
- 13 TRBJ2-7 TRBV27 - TGTGCCAGCAGTACTAGAGGAGAAGGCGAGCAGTACTTC CASSTRGEGEQYF
few 16 TRBJ1-4 TRBV4-3 - TGCGCCAGCAGCCCCGCAGTCCGCGGGATGGATGAAAAACTGTTTTTT CASSPAVRGMDEKLFF
- 12 TRBJ2-3 TRBV27 - TGTGCCAGCCAAGGACCCTCCGCCGCGCAGTATTTT CASQGPSAAQYF
- 15 TRBJ2-7 TRBV27 TRBD2 TGTGCCAGCTCCTGGGGCCTAGCGGACGCCTACGAGCAGTACTTC CASSWGLADAYEQYF
- 11 TRBJ1-2 TRBV29-1 - TGCAGCGTCCACGGTGACTATGGCTACACCTTC CSVHGDYGYTF
- 17 TRBJ2-1 TRBV29-1 TRBD2 TGCAGCGTTGTTGGAACGGGACTAGCGGGACACTACAATGAGCAGTTCTTC CSVVGTGLAGHYNEQFF
- 11 TRBJ1-2 TRBV20-1 - TGCAGTGCTCCCCCCGACTATGGCTACACCTTC CSAPPDYGYTF
few 15 TRBJ2-1 TRBV15 TRBD1 TGTGCCACCAGCGTCGGGACAGGGCCTACCACTGAGCAGTTCTTC CATSVGTGPTTEQFF
few 10 TRBJ1-1 TRBV29-1 - TGCAGCGTTGCGGAGGGGGAAGCTTTCTTT CSVAEGEAFF
- 19 TRBJ2-5 TRBV5-1 - TGCGCCAGCAGCTTGGGAGCTCTCCTACCCCGACAGGCCCAAGAGACCCAGTACTTC CASSLGALLPRQAQETQYF
few 13 TRBJ2-1 TRBV29-1 TRBD2 TGCAGCGTTGGACTAGCGGGGTACAATGAGCAGTTCTTC CSVGLAGYNEQFF
- 14 TRBJ1-1 TRBV29-1 - TGCAGCGTTGGACTCCGGCCTCCCCTAGACCCAGCTTTCTTT CSVGLRPPLDPAFF
- 14 TRBJ1-6 TRBV5-6 - TGTGCCAGCAGCTCGGGACTTGACTATTCACCCCTCCACTTT CASSSGLDYSPLHF
- 13 TRBJ2-7 TRBV18 - TGTGCCAGCTCACGAGGGGGGGCGGACGAGCAGTACTTC CASSRGGADEQYF
- 16 TRBJ2-2 TRBV7-2 - TGTGCCAGCAGCTTAGTCGGGGGAAGTCGCACCGGGGAGCTGTTTTTT CASSLVGGSRTGELFF
- 13 TRBJ2-7 TRBV5-1 - TGCGCCAGCAGCTTGGGTCTAGGGGACGAGCAGTACTTC CASSLGLGDEQYF
- 14 TRBJ2-1 TRBV29-1 TRBD1 TGCAGCGTTGAGGGGACAGGACTGTACAATGAGCAGTTCTTC CSVEGTGLYNEQFF
- 11 TRBJ2-3 TRBV28 - TGTGCCAGCAGTTTTGGGGATACGCAGTATTTT CASSFGDTQYF
- 15 TRBJ2-1 TRBV11-2 - TGTGCCAGCAGGATGACAGGTGACTCCTACAATGAGCAGTTCTTC CASRMTGDSYNEQFF
few 15 TRBJ1-1 TRBV19 - TGTGCCAGTAGTGCCAACAGAATTGGGGACACTGAAGCTTTCTTT CASSANRIGDTEAFF
few 10 TRBJ2-4 TRBV2 - TGTGCCAGCAGGGGAGACATTCAGTACTTC CASRGDIQYF